Here is one TCR beta chain with its context. This clonotype was seen a handful of times. There is no known antigen for this receptor. Base qualities are not recorded, but no much larger clone differs from it by a single base. These reads were obtained on an Illumina NovaSeq 6000. TCRalpha and TCRbeta cDNA libraries were built by 5'RACE with constant-segment primers, adding sample barcodes and unique molecular identifiers. Trizol reagent was used to extract RNA from every sample. Libraries were amplified in two PCR steps, with a second sample barcode and Illumina TruSeq adapters added in the second step. Libraries were sequenced on an Illumina NovaSeq with 2 x 150 bp paired-end reads. Concerning the study's data processing: With migec v1.2.7, reads were demultiplexed and then collapsed into UMI-guided consensus sequences. With mixcr v2.1.11, UMI consensuses were aligned to TRA and TRB V and J templates and assembled into clonotypes. A clonotype was counted as expanded or contracted only when both edgeR and NoisET called the clonotype significant, with the noise models trained on biological replicates. For edgeR calls, a false discovery rate-adjusted p below 0.01 and a log2 fold-change threshold of 1 were applied. PCA with hierarchical clustering of max-normalized trajectories of the 1000 most abundant clonotypes was used as exploratory dynamics analysis. Each responding clone was given a CD4 or CD8 phenotype based on the CD4+ and CD8+ repertoires, which had been sequenced separately. Clones were called with MiXCR by TCRdb after fastp trimmed the public reads at Q25, and only in-frame beta chains were retained. Entries are consolidated by CDR3 protein sequence, retaining the most common genes and DNA. What appears here as the V and J calls and clone size reflects TCRdb's work, not the paper's. Here the sample has 450,000 or so distinct CDR3 sequences; nearly 25% occur a single time. About 12% of the sample belongs to the ten largest clones.

This sample is part of a study of T-cell memory formation after mild COVID-19 (dated by TCRdb to the early 2020s). Notes on the research overall: Most TCR sequence clusters were specific to one of the two donors. In a couple of donors, T-cell clones that expanded and contracted after mild COVID-19 were tracked by sequencing TCRalpha and TCRbeta repertoires over time. The cohort was made up of two young adult volunteers, one female and one male, who were previously healthy.

Points the paper makes about the study in general: Some responding clones were detected in pre-infection memory, suggesting pre-existing cross-reactive memory T cells joined the SARS-CoV-2 response. Contracting CD4+ clones turned up mainly in the CM and EM memory subsets, whereas EMRA was where CD8+ clones were enriched. Whether the second-wave clones peaking on day 37 were SARS-CoV-2 specific was not confirmed. From day 15 to 85, contracting clones showed balanced CD4/CD8 phenotypes, whereas a second wave of clones that expanded from day 15 to 37 leaned towards CD4+. The study covered only a couple of mild cases, and larger cohorts including severe cases with pre-infection samples were considered necessary.

Ficoll-Paque density gradient centrifugation was used to isolate PBMCs. CDR1 and CDR2, looked up from the germline V gene, are SQVTM and ANQGSEA. The CDR3, from cysteine to phenylalanine, totals 13 residues. The read is trimmed to its CDR3 DNA, 39 bases read in frame from base 1. A distance of 15 bases separates the germline ends of V and J, which lose 6 bases and 4 bases respectively. This TCR came from an adult woman who had mild COVID-19 (a few samples of this study predate the infection). The sample titles of this study are shuffled in the database, so cell type and time point are left out; the donor was told from shared clones. The specimen was PBMCs or a T cell subset sorted from them (not recorded which). Recombination linked TRBV29-1 to TRBJ1-1, with TRBD1 perhaps the D gene, on 6 matching bases. The CDR3: CSVNRDPSTEAFF. The nucleotide sequence reads as follows: TGCAGCGTGAACAGGGATCCCAGCACTGAAGCTTTCTTT.